In its sample, the clone carrying this TCR beta chain was seen a few times. Antigen unknown. The PCR made use of 60 Vbeta and 13 Jbeta primers. Sequenced by immunoSEQ multiplex PCR; TCRdb stores in-frame clones only, minus some. Of 70,000 to 95,000 clones in the sample, roughly 80% were seen once. Trimming at V came to 1 base and at J to 3 bases, leaving 2 bases not matched to a gene. The CDR3 spans 14 residues. The germline V gene has CDR1 SGDLS and CDR2 YYNGEE. This sample stems from a study of cytomegalovirus exposure and HLA in healthy donors. General study findings and limits: Both high specificity and high sensitivity reportedly marked the classifier's diagnosis of cytomegalovirus status. Trimming of TCR beta V- and J-genes showed a link, identified in a later analysis, to a missense DCLRE1C variant. Within the data, a cluster of highly shared sequence variants was likely a sequencing artifact. CMV serostatus was the only recorded immune exposure for donors.

The chain uses TRBV9 and TRBJ2-7, with TRBD1 matching over 9 bases. The TCR was taken from a male donor in good health and CMV-seronegative. Sequenced: PBMCs. CDR3 nucleotide sequence: TGTGCCAGCAGCGTAACGGGACAGGGCTACGAGCAGTACTTC. Translating gives CASSVTGQGYEQYF.